This T cell receptor beta chain was recovered during a study of cytomegalovirus exposure and HLA in healthy donors (TCRdb year 2017). Notes on the research overall: An earlier analysis of roughly 500 of the donors reported roughly 300 Gb of sequence data and roughly 100 million unique TCR beta sequences from 150 million to 200 million T cells. About 320 gigabases of sequencing data and tens of millions of unique TCR sequences were included in an early release covering several hundred HLA-typed donors. Of the 300 to 450 genotyped donors, approximately 80% fell in the genetic ancestry cluster associated with self-reported Caucasian donors. The aim of the study was to test whether cataloging public T cell receptors could identify signatures of past pathogen exposure. The T cell repertoires of around 670 subjects were profiled by immunosequencing and related to cytomegalovirus serostatus. Besides the first cohort of under 700 subjects, a separate validation cohort made up of over 100 different subjects was used. To predict cytomegalovirus infection status, the study brought together high-throughput TCR immunosequencing, statistical association of individual TCRs with disease status, and machine learning. A later analysis re-examined previously published TCR beta repertoires from 500 to 700 donors and added high-resolution HLA genotyping to investigate patterns of TCR occurrence. In the later analysis, no new phenotypic data were used to find candidate immune exposures; instead, reliance was placed on TCR beta sequences and their occurrence across donors. To decide whether each TCR beta V gene segment behaved as functional or pseudogenic, an earlier analysis of some 540 of the donors relied on high-throughput TCR beta sequencing. Donor age, sex, ethnicity and CMV serostatus were collected together with the repertoire data. A later genetic analysis took genome-wide SNP genotypes for about 65% of the 666 donors and used that subset as a discovery cohort. Every repertoire in the discovery cohort had been generated on one and the same sequencing platform. HLA typing included class I and class II loci at four-digit resolution. Typing coverage differed by locus: A, B, C, DRB1 and DQB1 were typed in roughly 629-640 donors, DQA1 in roughly 510, DPA1 in over 600, and DPB1 in just under 490. Because of strong linkage in the cohort, five DR-DQ haplotypes were treated as single units for association and clustering. Across approximately 400 genotyped donors of the cohort, an average of roughly 250,000 unique TCR beta nucleotide sequences per donor were sequenced, and roughly 20% of those sequences were non-productive.

The paper as a whole reports these results and caveats: The classifier was reported to diagnose cytomegalovirus status with high specificity and sensitivity in both the original cohort and the validation cohort. Correlated functional status among segregating V segments might be attributable to linkage disequilibrium, but an unknown experimental factor could not be ruled out. Most CMV-associated TCR beta chains appeared to be HLA-restricted in a later analysis, and the HLA associations seemed to be driven largely by CMV exposure. A later analysis associated 16,951 TCR beta sequences with specific HLA alleles at a false discovery rate of 0.05. Because counts were too low, approximately 15 rarely observed V segments, including chromosome 9 orphons, were excluded from the earlier analysis of several hundred of the donors. CMV serostatus was the only immune exposure information available for the cohort. A further reported finding was that TCR beta sequences accurately predicted the HLA-A and HLA-B alleles for most subjects in the first cohort. Roughly uniform sequencing depth across donors was assumed in presence/absence analyses, although this assumption may not hold. This cohort had only TCR beta chains sequenced, and the lack of alpha or paired-chain data limited which features could be detected. Most TCR sequences were seen in very few donors, while some public TCRs were found in many individuals. V-gene and J-gene trimming of TCR beta chains was associated with a missense DCLRE1C variant in a later genetic analysis, and the association was replicated in an independent cohort. The sequencing pipeline was judged likely to have produced a cluster of highly shared sequence variants as a technical artifact. According to a later analysis, parvovirus B19, influenza, CMV and Epstein-Barr virus appeared linked to several top co-occurrence clusters. According to a later genetic analysis, donors in an Asian-associated ancestry cluster had fewer N-insertions in productive TCRs than the roughly 670-donor mean. The 87-base-pair reads could not distinguish some IMGT-functional V segments, including TRBV6-2 and TRBV6-3, so those segments were excluded. In a later analysis, the rate of TCR association differed among HLA loci, with DRB1 alleles having the most associated TCRs and HLA-C alleles having the fewest. The study gave a list of 150 to 200 TCR beta chains associated with cytomegalovirus. In a later analysis, HLA-associated TCR beta chains showed more clonal expansion and lower generation probabilities than non-associated chains that were equally common. In an earlier analysis of 587 of the donors, most TCR beta V segments appeared in productive rearrangements about 90% or about 30% of the time, broadly matching IMGT annotations. Because HLA typing was missing for some donors at each locus, association tests included only the typed subset. Strong co-occurrence of HLA alleles, especially DR and DQ, made assigning TCR associations to individual alleles difficult. The authors suggested that the approach could potentially be generalized to other disease states and immunological phenotypes. In vitro tests confirmed that a few of the cytomegalovirus-associated TCR beta chains recognize cytomegalovirus antigens.

Via the germline V gene, CDR1 is SGHDT and CDR2 YYEEEE. There are 16 amino acids in the CDR3, from cysteine to phenylalanine inclusive. Only the CDR3 DNA stays, 48 bases, in frame from base 1. The germline V end is reduced by 5 bases and the J end by 8 bases; junction bases left unmatched: 16. Turning to this clone: Its antigen has not been determined. No much larger clone is present one base from it, and per-base qualities are unavailable.

The cohort consisted of more than 650 healthy bone marrow donors. All cohort members were sampled while nominally healthy, although unrecorded immune exposures were likely present. The donor tested CMV seronegative, placing the donor among the approximately 360 seronegative members of the cohort. A peripheral blood sample was collected from each donor, and TCR beta sequencing was performed on peripheral blood mononuclear cells. Genomic DNA was extracted from the blood cell samples with the Qiagen DNeasy Blood Extraction Kit. Library method: the immunoSEQ multiplex PCR assay. A mixture of 60 forward primers for TCR Vbeta segments and 13 reverse primers for TCR Jbeta segments was used in the multiplex PCR. The CDR3 region of rearranged TCR beta genes was amplified from genomic DNA by a multiplex PCR assay. The amplified TCR beta libraries were sequenced on the Illumina HiSeq System as 87-base-pair reads. In the original analysis: In a later analysis, roughly 80 million unique TCR beta chains were counted across the roughly 670 repertoires, and roughly 11 million of these chains were shared by at least two donors. Raw reads were error-corrected and collapsed into unique sequences with a nearest-neighbor algorithm that merged closely related sequences to remove PCR and sequencing errors. V, D and J gene segments were assigned by aligning CDR3 sequences to IMGT reference sequences. For a sequence to be retained, a match of at least six nucleotides was required to both a V gene segment and a J gene segment. Rearrangements were classified as productive when the CDR3 lacked stop codons and remained in frame with V and J, and all other rearrangements were classified as non-productive. CDR3 was defined according to IMGT convention as the region running from the second conserved V-encoded cysteine to the conserved J-encoded phenylalanine. In an earlier analysis of more than 550 of the donors, sequences lacking an unambiguous match to a single V gene segment were excluded. An earlier analysis of fewer than 750 of the donors called V segments functional above 56.7% productive rearrangements and segregating when the between-donor standard deviation exceeded 5%. A statistical classification framework was built to diagnose cytomegalovirus status from the catalog of TCR beta chain sequences. V and J gene assignment, in a later analysis, came from comparing TCR nucleotide sequences with IMGT/GENE-DB human TR gene sequences. A later analysis assigned CDR3 sequences and most-parsimonious VDJ recombination scenarios with the TCRdist pipeline. In a later analysis, each TCR beta chain was defined by its CDR3 amino acid sequence together with its V-gene family, and reads lacking a unique V-gene family were excluded. As a way to deal with suspected cross-contamination and a sequencing artifact, a later analysis dropped approximately 590 nucleotide sequences that were highly shared and had low generation probability. In a later analysis, a clonal expansion index for each public chain was calculated from normalized within-repertoire ranks of inferred template counts. A later analysis computed generation probabilities with a VDJ recombination model fitted to out-of-frame rearrangements, and checked the results against IGoR. In a later analysis, hypergeometric tests were used to score TCR-TCR, TCR-HLA and TCR-CMV co-occurrence, with a repertoire-size bias correction applied to TCR pairs. To estimate false discovery rates, a later analysis permuted the HLA or CMV assignments 20 times. In a later analysis, co-occurring TCRs were grouped with DBSCAN, and TCRdist sequence similarity was added when clustering was performed within HLA-allele-positive subsets. Co-occurrence clustering excluded repertoires with fewer than 30,000 or more than 120,000 public chains, plus five with anomalous nucleotide sharing. Here the immuneACCESS table is served through TCRdb, limited to in-frame sequences with V and J called. Missing clones are a known gap in these copies; in checked studies unresolved V genes cover under half, and the rest lacks a known reason. V, J and clone size derive from that table, while D and trimming were established from the DNA sequence. The sample table records 95,000 to 100,000 clones; around 83% of these occur just once. The ten largest clones add up to about 4.3% of the sample.

Here the chain combines TRBV5-6 and TRBJ1-2, and 9 junction bases match TRBD1. The receptor comes from a man aged 30-40 years in good health and CMV-seronegative. Sequencing was carried out using PBMCs. The CDR3 protein is CASRKLQTGGRMGYTF. The nucleotide sequence reads TGTGCCAGCAGAAAATTACAGACAGGGGGAAGAATGGGCTACACCTTC. The variable domain in full, with residues beyond the CDR3 obtained from the reference TRBV5-6 and TRBJ1-2 genes, is DAGVTQSPTHLIKTRGQQVTLRCSPKSGHDTVSWYQQALGQGPQFIFQYYEEEERQRGNFPDRFSGHQFPNYSSELNVNALLLGDSALYLCASRKLQTGGRMGYTFGSGTRLTVV.